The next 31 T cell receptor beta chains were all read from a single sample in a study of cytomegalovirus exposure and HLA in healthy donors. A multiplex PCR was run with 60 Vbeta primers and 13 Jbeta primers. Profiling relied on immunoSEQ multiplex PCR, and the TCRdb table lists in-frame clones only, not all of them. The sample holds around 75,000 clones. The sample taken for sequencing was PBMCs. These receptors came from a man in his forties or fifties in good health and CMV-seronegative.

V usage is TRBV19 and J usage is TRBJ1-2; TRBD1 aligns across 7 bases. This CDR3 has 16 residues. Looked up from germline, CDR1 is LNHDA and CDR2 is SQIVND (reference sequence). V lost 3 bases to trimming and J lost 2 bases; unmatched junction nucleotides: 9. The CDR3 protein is CASSMERRGRNYGYTF. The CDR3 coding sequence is TGTGCCAGTAGTATGGAAAGGAGGGGGCGCAACTATGGCTACACCTTC.

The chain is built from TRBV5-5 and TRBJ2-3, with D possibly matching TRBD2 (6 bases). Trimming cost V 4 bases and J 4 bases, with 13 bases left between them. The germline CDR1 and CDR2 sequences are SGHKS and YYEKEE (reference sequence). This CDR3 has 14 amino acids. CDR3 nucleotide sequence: TGTGCCAGCAGCCATATCGGGGGTCCAGATACGCAGTATTTT. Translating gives CASSHIGGPDTQYF.

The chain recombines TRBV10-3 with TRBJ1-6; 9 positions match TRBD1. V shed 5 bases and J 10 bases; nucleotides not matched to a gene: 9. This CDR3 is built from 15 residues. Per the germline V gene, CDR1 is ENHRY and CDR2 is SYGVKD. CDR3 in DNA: TGTGCCATCAGTCACAGGGGGCCGGGGGAATCACCCCTCCACTTT. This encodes CAISHRGPGESPLHF.

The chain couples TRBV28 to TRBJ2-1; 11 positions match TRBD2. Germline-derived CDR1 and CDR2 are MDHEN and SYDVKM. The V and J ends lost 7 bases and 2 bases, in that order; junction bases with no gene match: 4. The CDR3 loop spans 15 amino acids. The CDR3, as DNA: TGTGCCAGCACCGAACTAGCGGGAGCCTACAATGAGCAGTTCTTC. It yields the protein CASTELAGAYNEQFF. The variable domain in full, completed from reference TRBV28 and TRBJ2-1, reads DVKVTQSSRYLVKRTGEKVFLECVQDMDHENMFWYRQDPGLGLRLIYFSYDVKMKEKGDIPEGYSVSREKKERFSLILESASTNQTSMYLCASTELAGAYNEQFFGPGTRLTVL.

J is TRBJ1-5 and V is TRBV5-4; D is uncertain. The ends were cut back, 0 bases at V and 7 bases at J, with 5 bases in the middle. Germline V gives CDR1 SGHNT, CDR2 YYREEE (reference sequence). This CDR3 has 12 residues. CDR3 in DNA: TGTGCCAGCAGCTTGGACAGCCAGCCCCAGCATTTT. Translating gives CASSLDSQPQHF.

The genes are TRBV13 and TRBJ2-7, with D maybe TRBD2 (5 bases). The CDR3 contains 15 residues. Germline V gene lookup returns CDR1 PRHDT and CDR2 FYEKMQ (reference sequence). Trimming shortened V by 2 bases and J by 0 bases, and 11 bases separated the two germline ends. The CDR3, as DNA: TGTGCCAGCAGCTTATCGGGGAGAAGCTCCTACGAGCAGTACTTC. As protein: CASSLSGRSSYEQYF.

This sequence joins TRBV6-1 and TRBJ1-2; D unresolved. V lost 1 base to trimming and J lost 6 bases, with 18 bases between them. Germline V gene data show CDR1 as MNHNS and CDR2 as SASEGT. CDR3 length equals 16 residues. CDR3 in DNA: TGTGCCAGCAGTGAAGTGAGTGGTAACGGGAAGAATGGCTACACCTTC. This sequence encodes CASSEVSGNGKNGYTF.

CDR3 region: CAWSVGRYNEQFF. The DNA for the CDR3 is TGTGCCTGGAGTGTGGGCCGGTACAATGAGCAGTTCTTC. The chain has TRBV30 and TRBJ2-1; D remains unclear. The CDR3 is made up of 13 amino acids. CDR1 and CDR2 from the germline V gene are GTSNPN and SVGIG (reference sequence). V lost 0 bases to trimming and J lost 4 bases, with 7 bases between them.

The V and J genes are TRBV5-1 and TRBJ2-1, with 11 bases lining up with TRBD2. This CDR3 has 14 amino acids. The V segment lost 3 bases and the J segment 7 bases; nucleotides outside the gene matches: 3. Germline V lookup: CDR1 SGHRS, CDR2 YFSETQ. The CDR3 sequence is CASSSPSGGNEQFF. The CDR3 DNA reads TGCGCCAGCAGCTCCCCTAGCGGGGGGAATGAGCAGTTCTTC.

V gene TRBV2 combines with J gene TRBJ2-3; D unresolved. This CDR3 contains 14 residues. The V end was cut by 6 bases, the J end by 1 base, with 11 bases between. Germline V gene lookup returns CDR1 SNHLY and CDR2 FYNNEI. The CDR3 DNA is TGTGCCAGCAGCGACTCTTCTGGCACAGATACGCAGTATTTT. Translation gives CASSDSSGTDTQYF.

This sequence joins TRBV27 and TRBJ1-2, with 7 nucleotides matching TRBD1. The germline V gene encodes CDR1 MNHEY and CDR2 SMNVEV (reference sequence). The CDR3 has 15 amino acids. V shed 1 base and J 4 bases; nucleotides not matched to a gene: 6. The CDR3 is CASSLYPGQSYGYTF. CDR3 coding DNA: TGTGCCAGCAGTTTATACCCGGGACAGTCCTATGGCTACACCTTC.

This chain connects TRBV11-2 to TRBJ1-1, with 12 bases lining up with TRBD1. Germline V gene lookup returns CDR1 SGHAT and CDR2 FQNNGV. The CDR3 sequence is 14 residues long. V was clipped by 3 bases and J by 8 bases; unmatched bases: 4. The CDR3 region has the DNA TGTGCCAGCAGCTTTGGGACAGGGGGCCTAGAAGCTTTCTTT. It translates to CASSFGTGGLEAFF.

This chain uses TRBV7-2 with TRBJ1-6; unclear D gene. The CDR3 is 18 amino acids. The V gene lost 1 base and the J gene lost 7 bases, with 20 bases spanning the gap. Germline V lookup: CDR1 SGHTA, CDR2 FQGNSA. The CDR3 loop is CASSLVTPSNHWNSPLHF. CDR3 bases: TGTGCCAGCAGCTTAGTGACACCATCTAACCACTGGAATTCACCCCTCCACTTT.

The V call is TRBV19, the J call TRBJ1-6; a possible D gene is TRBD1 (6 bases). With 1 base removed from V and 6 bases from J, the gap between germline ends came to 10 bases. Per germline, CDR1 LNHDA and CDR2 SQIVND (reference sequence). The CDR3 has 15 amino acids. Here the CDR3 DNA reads TGTGCCAGTAGTATAGGGACAGATCCTAATTCACCCCTCCACTTT. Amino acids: CASSIGTDPNSPLHF. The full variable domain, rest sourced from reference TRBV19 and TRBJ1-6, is DGGITQSPKYLFRKEGQNVTLSCEQNLNHDAMYWYRQDPGQGLRLIYYSQIVNDFQKGDIAEGYSVSREKKESFPLTVTSAQKNPTAFYLCASSIGTDPNSPLHFGNGTRLTVT.

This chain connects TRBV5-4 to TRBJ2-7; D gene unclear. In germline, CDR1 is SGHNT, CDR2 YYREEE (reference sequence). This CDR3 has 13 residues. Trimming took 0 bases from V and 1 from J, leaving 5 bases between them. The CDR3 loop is CASSLVGSYEQYF. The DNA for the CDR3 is TGTGCCAGCAGCTTGGTCGGTTCCTACGAGCAGTACTTC.

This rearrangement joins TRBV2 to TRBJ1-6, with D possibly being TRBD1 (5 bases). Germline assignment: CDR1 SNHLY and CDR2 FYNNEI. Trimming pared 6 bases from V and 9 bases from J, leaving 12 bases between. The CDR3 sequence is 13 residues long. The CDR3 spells CASRGTGGSPLHF. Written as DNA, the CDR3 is TGTGCCAGCAGGGGGACCGGGGGTTCACCCCTCCACTTT.

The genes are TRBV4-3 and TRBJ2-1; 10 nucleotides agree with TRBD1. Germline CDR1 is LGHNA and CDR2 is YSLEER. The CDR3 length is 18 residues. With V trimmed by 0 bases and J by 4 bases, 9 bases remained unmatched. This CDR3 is CASSQDMDRGGGYNEQFF. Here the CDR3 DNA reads TGCGCCAGCAGCCAAGATATGGACAGGGGGGGAGGATACAATGAGCAGTTCTTC.

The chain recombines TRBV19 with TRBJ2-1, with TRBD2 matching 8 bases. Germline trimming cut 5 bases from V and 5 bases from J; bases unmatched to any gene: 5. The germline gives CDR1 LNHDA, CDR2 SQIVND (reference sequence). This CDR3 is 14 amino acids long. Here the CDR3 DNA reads TGTGCCAGTAGTCCCTGGACTAGCAACAATGAGCAGTTCTTC. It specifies CASSPWTSNNEQFF. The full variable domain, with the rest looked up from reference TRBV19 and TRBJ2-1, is DGGITQSPKYLFRKEGQNVTLSCEQNLNHDAMYWYRQDPGQGLRLIYYSQIVNDFQKGDIAEGYSVSREKKESFPLTVTSAQKNPTAFYLCASSPWTSNNEQFFGPGTRLTVL.

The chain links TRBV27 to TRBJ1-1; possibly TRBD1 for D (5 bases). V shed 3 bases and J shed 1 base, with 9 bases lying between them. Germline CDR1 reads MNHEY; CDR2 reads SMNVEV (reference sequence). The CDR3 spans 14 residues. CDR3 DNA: TGTGCCAGCAGTTTTGTAGGGGAGAACACTGAAGCTTTCTTT. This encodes CASSFVGENTEAFF.

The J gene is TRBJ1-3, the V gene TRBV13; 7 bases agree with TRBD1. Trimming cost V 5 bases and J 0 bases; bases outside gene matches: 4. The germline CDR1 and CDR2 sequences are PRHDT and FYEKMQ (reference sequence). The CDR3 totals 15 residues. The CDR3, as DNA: TGTGCCAGCAGCGAGGGACAGTTCTCTGGAAACACCATATATTTT. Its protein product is CASSEGQFSGNTIYF. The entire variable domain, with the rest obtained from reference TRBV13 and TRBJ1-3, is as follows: AAGVIQSPRHLIKEKRETATLKCYPIPRHDTVYWYQQGPGQDPQFLISFYEKMQSDKGSIPDRFSAQQFSDYHSELNMSSLELGDSALYFCASSEGQFSGNTIYFGEGSWLTVV.

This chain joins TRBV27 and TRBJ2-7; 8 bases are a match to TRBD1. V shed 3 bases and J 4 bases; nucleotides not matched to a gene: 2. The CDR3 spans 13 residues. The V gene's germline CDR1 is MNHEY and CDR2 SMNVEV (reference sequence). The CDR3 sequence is CASSLTGEYEQYF. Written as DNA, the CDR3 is TGTGCCAGCAGTTTGACAGGGGAATACGAGCAGTACTTC.

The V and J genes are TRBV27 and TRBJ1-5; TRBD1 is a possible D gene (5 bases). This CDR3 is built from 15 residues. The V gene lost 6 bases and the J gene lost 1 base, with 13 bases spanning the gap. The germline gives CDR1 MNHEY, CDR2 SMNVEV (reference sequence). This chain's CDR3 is CASRRRQTSNQPQHF. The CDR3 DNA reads TGTGCCAGCAGACGCAGACAGACCAGCAATCAGCCCCAGCATTTT.

The CDR3 sequence: CAISALQGENYGYTF. The CDR3 DNA reads as TGTGCCATCAGTGCATTACAGGGGGAGAACTATGGCTACACCTTC. The rearrangement joins TRBV10-3 to TRBJ1-2; 8 positions agree with TRBD1. The CDR3 has 15 amino acids. Germline V CDR1 and CDR2: ENHRY, SYGVKD. V trimming: 4 bases; J trimming: 2 bases; junction bases outside the gene matches: 6.

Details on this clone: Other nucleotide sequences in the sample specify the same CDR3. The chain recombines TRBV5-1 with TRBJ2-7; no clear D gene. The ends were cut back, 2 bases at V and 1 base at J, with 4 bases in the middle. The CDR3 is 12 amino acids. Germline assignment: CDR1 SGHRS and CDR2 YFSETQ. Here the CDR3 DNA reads TGCGCCAGCAGCTTCAGTTCCTACGAGCAGTACTTC. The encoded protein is CASSFSSYEQYF.

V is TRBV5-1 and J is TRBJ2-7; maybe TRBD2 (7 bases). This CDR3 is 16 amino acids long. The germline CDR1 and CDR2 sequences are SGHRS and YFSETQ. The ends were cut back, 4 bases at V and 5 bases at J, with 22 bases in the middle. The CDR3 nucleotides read TGCGCCAGCAGCCTCAGAGGGGGGGCTCTTACCCACGAGCAGTACTTC. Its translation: CASSLRGGALTHEQYF.

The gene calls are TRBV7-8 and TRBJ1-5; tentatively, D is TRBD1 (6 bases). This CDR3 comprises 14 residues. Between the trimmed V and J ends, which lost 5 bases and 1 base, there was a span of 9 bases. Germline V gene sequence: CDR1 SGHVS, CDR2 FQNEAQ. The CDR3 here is CASSTGQSNQPQHF. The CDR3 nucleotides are TGTGCCAGCAGCACAGGACAGAGCAATCAGCCCCAGCATTTT. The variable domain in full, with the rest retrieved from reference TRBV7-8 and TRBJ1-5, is GAGVSQSPRYKVAKRGQDVALRCDPISGHVSLFWYQQALGQGPEFLTYFQNEAQLDKSGLPSDRFFAERPEGSVSTLKIQRTQQEDSAVYLCASSTGQSNQPQHFGDGTRLSIL.

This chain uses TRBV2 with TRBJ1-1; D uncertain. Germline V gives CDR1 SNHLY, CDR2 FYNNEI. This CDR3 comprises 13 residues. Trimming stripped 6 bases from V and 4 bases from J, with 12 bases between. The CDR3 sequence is CASRTSGTTEAFF. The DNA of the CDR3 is TGTGCCAGCAGGACGTCGGGAACCACTGAAGCTTTCTTT. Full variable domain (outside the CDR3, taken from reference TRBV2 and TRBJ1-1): EPEVTQTPSHQVTQMGQEVILRCVPISNHLYFYWYRQILGQKVEFLVSFYNNEISEKSEIFDDQFSVERPDGSNFTLKIRSTKLEDSAMYFCASRTSGTTEAFFGQGTRLTVV.

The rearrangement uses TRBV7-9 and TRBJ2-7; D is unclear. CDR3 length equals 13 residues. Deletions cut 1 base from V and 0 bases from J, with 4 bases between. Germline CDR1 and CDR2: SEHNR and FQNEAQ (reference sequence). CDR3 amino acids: CASSLGASYEQYF. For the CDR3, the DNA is TGTGCCAGCAGCTTAGGGGCCTCCTACGAGCAGTACTTC.

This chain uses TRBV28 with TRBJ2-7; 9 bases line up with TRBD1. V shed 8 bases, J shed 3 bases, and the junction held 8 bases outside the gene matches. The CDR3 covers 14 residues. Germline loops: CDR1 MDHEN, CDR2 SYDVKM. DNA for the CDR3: TGTGCCAGCGCAAGACAGGGGGGGATCTACGAGCAGTACTTC. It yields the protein CASARQGGIYEQYF.

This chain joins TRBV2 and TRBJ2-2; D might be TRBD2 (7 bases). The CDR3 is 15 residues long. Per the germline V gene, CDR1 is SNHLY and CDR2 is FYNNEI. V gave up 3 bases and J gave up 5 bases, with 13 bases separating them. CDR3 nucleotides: TGTGCCAGCAGTGATCCGGGGGGCAGGACCGGGGAGCTGTTTTTT. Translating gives CASSDPGGRTGELFF.

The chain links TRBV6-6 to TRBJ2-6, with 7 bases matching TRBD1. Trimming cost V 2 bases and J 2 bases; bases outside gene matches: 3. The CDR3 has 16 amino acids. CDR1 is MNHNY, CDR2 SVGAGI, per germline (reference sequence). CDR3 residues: CASSYPTGAGANVLTF. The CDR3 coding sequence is TGTGCCAGCAGTTACCCTACAGGGGCTGGGGCCAACGTCCTGACTTTC.